What follows are 31 T cell receptor beta chains derived from one specimen sequenced in a study of T-cell reconstitution after alpha-beta-depleted transplantation in children. Molecular barcoding with unique molecular identifiers was used for the TCRbeta library. One entry per CDR3 protein, called by TCRdb with MiXCR from the PCR reads. The sample has some 350,000 distinct CDR3 sequences, 15% to 20% seen once. Sequencing used PBMCs, mostly from graft donor cells, obtained 360 days after TCRalphabeta/CD19-depleted stem cell transplant. The receptors were sampled from a male patient between 2 and 15 years old who had a stem cell transplant for acute lymphoblastic leukemia, so the T cells may come from the graft donor.

This clonotype was observed many times. The chain uses TRBV12-3 or TRBV12-4 and TRBJ2-3, with TRBD2 matching 14 bases. J was trimmed by 5 bases and V by 7 bases; bases with no gene match: 17. CDR3 length equals 19 residues. The CDR3 nucleotides read TGTGCCAGCAAATACGGGACTAGCGGGAGTATGTGGTTTAAAGATACGCAGTATTTT. It encodes CASKYGTSGSMWFKDTQYF.

There are many counts of this clonotype. The chain joins TRBV4-3 to TRBJ2-3, with no clear D. CDR3 length: 17 residues. Germline CDR1 LGHNA, CDR2 YSLEER. The V gene lost 0 bases and the J gene lost 0 bases, with 13 bases spanning the gap. Here the CDR3 DNA reads TGCGCCAGCAGCCAAGAATGGGCCGCTCCGAGCACAGATACGCAGTATTTT. It is translated as CASSQEWAAPSTDTQYF.

In this sample, this clonotype turned up a few times. The chain couples TRBV20-1 to TRBJ2-7; 9 nucleotides agree with TRBD2. CDR3 length: 14 amino acids. With 3 bases clipped from V and 2 bases from J, the junction kept 5 bases outside the gene matches. The germline V gene encodes CDR1 DFQATT and CDR2 SNEGSKA (reference sequence). CDR3 residues: CSASLASGAYEQYF. CDR3 in DNA: TGCAGTGCTAGTTTGGCTAGCGGGGCCTACGAGCAGTACTTC.

This clonotype occurred a few times. The chain couples TRBV29-1 to TRBJ2-5; D ambiguous. V was trimmed by 3 bases and J by 1 base, leaving 6 bases between them. Germline CDR1 reads SQVTM; CDR2 reads ANQGSEA. This CDR3 region has 12 residues. Here the CDR3 DNA reads TGCAGCGTTGATTTAGCCCAAGAGACCCAGTACTTC. Amino acids: CSVDLAQETQYF.

This clonotype was picked up a small number of times. The chain employs TRBV6-4 and TRBJ2-1; D call uncertain. The CDR3 extends over 16 amino acids. The V gene's germline CDR1 is MRHNA and CDR2 SNTAGT. Trimming cost V 0 bases and J 0 bases, with 9 bases left between them. The CDR3 coding sequence is TGTGCCAGCAGTGACTCGTCCCCAAGCTCCTACAATGAGCAGTTCTTC. Protein product: CASSDSSPSSYNEQFF.

This clonotype showed up just a few times. The chain links TRBV11-2 to TRBJ2-2, with 12 bases that match TRBD2. V shed 2 bases and J 5 bases; nucleotides not matched to a gene: 9. The CDR3 runs 18 residues. Germline V lookup: CDR1 SGHAT, CDR2 FQNNGV. The DNA of the CDR3 is TGTGCCAGCAGCTTAAGACTAGCGGGAGCGCTGCTGACCGGGGAGCTGTTTTTT. This codes for CASSLRLAGALLTGELFF.

This clonotype was counted ten times or more. The chain links TRBV20-1 to TRBJ2-7, with 8 bases fitting TRBD2. The CDR3 contains 11 residues. The V segment lost 6 bases and the J segment 3 bases; nucleotides outside the gene matches: 1. Germline V gives CDR1 DFQATT, CDR2 SNEGSKA (reference sequence). As DNA, the CDR3 is TGCAGTGCCCGGGGGGGCTACGAGCAGTACTTC. Translated: CSARGGYEQYF.

Comment on this clonotype: The germline gene is not matched at one end of the junction; a read error may be the cause. The J gene is TRBJ2-1, the V gene TRBV7-7, with 10 bases fitting TRBD1. CDR1 is SSHAT, CDR2 FNYEAQ, per germline (reference sequence). This CDR3 contains 13 residues. The CDR3 bases are TGTGCTAGCAGCCGGGACAGGGGTAATGAGCAGTTCTTC. Protein: CASSRDRGNEQFF.

This clonotype was counted at least ten times. The CDR3 reads CASSLDGGTEAFF. DNA for the CDR3: TGTGCCAGCAGCTTAGATGGGGGAACTGAAGCTTTCTTT. This chain uses TRBV7-9 with TRBJ1-1; possibly TRBD1 for D (5 bases). The CDR3 length is 13 residues. The germline V gene has CDR1 SEHNR and CDR2 FQNEAQ (reference sequence). The V and J ends lost 1 base and 5 bases respectively, with 8 bases between them.

There are a few counts of this clonotype. The chain's CDR3 is CAISENSGRTGELFF. The CDR3 bases are TGTGCCATCAGTGAGAATAGCGGGAGAACCGGGGAGCTGTTTTTT. The chain uses TRBV10-3 and TRBJ2-2, with 9 bases aligning to TRBD2. Germline CDR1 and CDR2: ENHRY and SYGVKD. Trimming cost V 2 bases and J 5 bases; bases outside gene matches: 3. The CDR3 is 15 amino acids.

This clonotype was seen a handful of times. The chain links TRBV7-8 to TRBJ2-2; 8 bases fit TRBD2. The CDR3 runs 14 residues. The V gene end was trimmed by 5 bases and the J gene end by 8 bases; junction bases not matched to a gene: 7. Germline assignment: CDR1 SGHVS and CDR2 FQNEAQ. The CDR3 coding sequence is TGTGCCAGCAGCCCCGGGAGGGGGACTGGGGAGCTGTTTTTT. It translates to CASSPGRGTGELFF. The full variable domain, rest sourced from reference TRBV7-8 and TRBJ2-2, is GAGVSQSPRYKVAKRGQDVALRCDPISGHVSLFWYQQALGQGPEFLTYFQNEAQLDKSGLPSDRFFAERPEGSVSTLKIQRTQQEDSAVYLCASSPGRGTGELFFGEGSRLTVL.

There are many counts of this clonotype. This chain connects TRBV4-1 to TRBJ2-1; D gene unclear. Trimming pared 4 bases from V and 1 base from J, leaving 17 bases between. Per germline, CDR1 MGHRA and CDR2 YSYEKL. CDR3 length: 17 residues. The CDR3 sequence is CASSRSDGRSSYNEQFF. For the CDR3, the DNA is TGCGCCAGCAGCCGAAGCGACGGCCGGTCTTCCTACAATGAGCAGTTCTTC.

The sample holds many counts of this clonotype. The V gene is TRBV15, the J gene TRBJ2-1; 12 nucleotides match TRBD2. Germline V lookup: CDR1 LNHNV, CDR2 YYDKDF (reference sequence). This CDR3 comprises 16 residues. V was clipped by 0 bases and J by 5 bases; unmatched bases: 2. CDR3 DNA: TGTGCCACCAGCAGAGAGGGGACTAGCGGGCACAATGAGCAGTTCTTC. The encoded protein is CATSREGTSGHNEQFF.

This clonotype was seen only a few times. The chain combines TRBV10-3 with TRBJ2-5, with D perhaps TRBD1 (5 bases). Trimming removed 7 bases from V and 3 bases from J, with 15 bases in between. Per germline, CDR1 ENHRY and CDR2 SYGVKD. This CDR3 contains 14 residues. The CDR3 coding sequence is TGTGCCATCAACAGACCTAGGGGCGAAGAGACCCAGTACTTC. Protein product: CAINRPRGEETQYF.

The chain joins TRBV29-1 to TRBJ2-1; no clear D gene. Germline lookup yields CDR1 SQVTM and CDR2 ANQGSEA. The CDR3 loop spans 16 amino acids. V dropped 3 bases and J dropped 0 bases, with 15 bases sitting between them. The CDR3 spells CSVDSLFPSSYNEQFF. For the CDR3, the DNA is TGCAGCGTTGATAGTCTATTCCCAAGCTCCTACAATGAGCAGTTCTTC.

This clonotype was seen more than once but under ten times. The chain links TRBV6-5 to TRBJ2-3, with a possible D match to TRBD1 (7 bases). The CDR3 covers 14 residues. CDR1 is MNHEY and CDR2 is SVGAGI in the germline V gene. Trimming removed 1 base from V and 5 bases from J, with 10 bases in between. This CDR3 reads CASSYYQGGDTQYF. The DNA of the CDR3 is TGTGCCAGCAGTTACTACCAGGGGGGAGATACGCAGTATTTT.

This chain joins TRBV20-1 and TRBJ1-6, with TRBD1 as a possible D gene (6 bases). Germline V gene lookup returns CDR1 DFQATT and CDR2 SNEGSKA (reference sequence). Trimming stripped 1 base from V and 5 bases from J, with 15 bases between. The CDR3 runs to 16 residues. DNA of the CDR3: TGCAGTGCTAGAGGGTTCAGGGGCGACAATAATTCACCCCTCCACTTT. Translating gives CSARGFRGDNNSPLHF.

This clonotype appeared many times. This sequence joins TRBV6-6 and TRBJ2-5; D is undetermined. V shed 2 bases and J shed 1 base, with 5 bases lying between them. CDR1 is MNHNY, CDR2 SVGAGI, per germline (reference sequence). The length of the CDR3 is 13 residues. CDR3 bases: TGTGCCAGCAGTTACCCGGTCCAAGAGACCCAGTACTTC. It specifies CASSYPVQETQYF.

This clonotype was counted ten times or more. The rearrangement joins TRBV6-5 to TRBJ2-1, with 9 bases identical to TRBD1. CDR1 is MNHEY, CDR2 SVGAGI, per germline. Trimming at V came to 6 bases and at J to 5 bases, leaving 11 bases not matched to a gene. This CDR3 is 16 amino acids long. The CDR3 loop reads CASSKHLTGGNNEQFF. The CDR3 region has the DNA TGTGCCAGCAGCAAGCACCTAACAGGGGGCAACAATGAGCAGTTCTTC.

The chain uses TRBV29-1 and TRBJ2-7; weak D call: TRBD2 (6 bases). Trimming took 3 bases from V and 2 from J, leaving 11 bases between them. Looked up from germline, CDR1 is SQVTM and CDR2 is ANQGSEA. The CDR3 sequence is 13 residues long. The CDR3 DNA follows: TGCAGCGTTGATGGAGGGGAAGCCTACGAGCAGTACTTC. Residues: CSVDGGEAYEQYF.

This clonotype was detected ten times or more. The chain recombines TRBV12-3 or TRBV12-4 with TRBJ2-7; possibly TRBD2 for D (5 bases). The CDR3 runs 14 residues. V was clipped by 8 bases and J by 3 bases, with 17 bases between them. As DNA, the CDR3 is TGTGCCAGCCTACAAAGGCTGGGAGACTACGAGCAGTACTTC. Translated: CASLQRLGDYEQYF.

This clonotype was counted a few times. The rearrangement joins TRBV24-1 to TRBJ2-2; a possible D gene is TRBD2 (6 bases). The CDR3 has 16 amino acids. Looked up from germline, CDR1 is KGHDR and CDR2 is SFDVKD. V was pared by 4 bases and J by 2 bases, with 13 bases between. CDR3 DNA: TGTGCCACCAGTGACCCCGGGACTCCTAACACCGGGGAGCTGTTTTTT. Its translation is CATSDPGTPNTGELFF.

J is TRBJ2-2 and V is TRBV9; 13 nucleotides agree with TRBD2. V shed 1 base and J 4 bases; nucleotides not matched to a gene: 7. Germline V gene sequence: CDR1 SGDLS, CDR2 YYNGEE. The CDR3 runs to 18 residues. CDR3 loop: CASSVSRTSGSFTGELFF. CDR3 nucleotide sequence: TGTGCCAGCAGCGTATCTAGGACTAGCGGGAGCTTCACCGGGGAGCTGTTTTTT. Full variable domain (remainder filled in from reference TRBV9 and TRBJ2-2): DSGVTQTPKHLITATGQRVTLRCSPRSGDLSVYWYQQSLDQGLQFLIQYYNGEERAKGNILERFSAQQFPDLHSELNLSSLELGDSALYFCASSVSRTSGSFTGELFFGEGSRLTVL.

The V and J genes are TRBV20-1 and TRBJ2-1, with 8 positions matching TRBD1. The CDR3 loop spans 14 amino acids. Germline V CDR1 and CDR2: DFQATT, SNEGSKA (reference sequence). CDR3 protein: CRAQQGVGLNEQFF. For the CDR3, the DNA is TGCAGAGCACAACAGGGGGTGGGCCTCAATGAGCAGTTCTTC.

This clonotype was seen more than once but under ten times. The J gene is TRBJ2-1, the V gene TRBV5-1; D gene ambiguous. The CDR3 extends over 13 amino acids. Germline V gene sequence: CDR1 SGHRS, CDR2 YFSETQ. Between the trimmed V and J ends, which lost 6 bases and 4 bases, there was a span of 11 bases. Here the CDR3 DNA reads TGCGCCAGCACTCTAGGTCCTTACAATGAGCAGTTCTTC. Protein: CASTLGPYNEQFF.

The V call is TRBV29-1, the J call TRBJ2-7, with TRBD1 matching over 7 bases. The junction had 15 bases not matched to a gene; V was cut back by 3 bases and J by 7 bases. This CDR3 region has 15 residues. The germline gives CDR1 SQVTM, CDR2 ANQGSEA. CDR3: CSVEGLQGEMGEQYF. The CDR3 coding sequence is TGCAGCGTTGAGGGTTTGCAGGGGGAAATGGGGGAGCAGTACTTC.

The chain uses TRBV4-1 and TRBJ2-7; 7 bases map to TRBD1. The CDR3 sequence is 15 residues long. V gave up 4 bases and J gave up 2 bases; unmatched junction bases: 8. Germline V gene lookup returns CDR1 MGHRA and CDR2 YSYEKL. CDR3 region: CASSLREQGTYEQYF. The CDR3 nucleotides are TGCGCCAGCAGCCTCCGGGAACAGGGGACCTACGAGCAGTACTTC.

The gene calls are TRBV20-1 and TRBJ2-1, with TRBD2 matching over 13 bases. CDR1 DFQATT and CDR2 SNEGSKA come from the germline V gene (reference sequence). The CDR3 is 14 amino acids. The junction had 0 bases not matched to a gene; V was cut back by 1 base and J by 6 bases. The CDR3 bases are TGCAGTGCTAGAGGGACTAGCGGGAGCAATGAGCAGTTCTTC. It yields the protein CSARGTSGSNEQFF.

J is TRBJ1-1 and V is TRBV12-3 or TRBV12-4; D possibly corresponds to TRBD1 (6 bases). Trimming took off 2 bases at V and 2 bases at J, with 9 bases between the two ends. The length of the CDR3 is 14 residues. DNA of the CDR3: TGTGCCAGCAGTTTAAGGGACACCAACACTGAAGCTTTCTTT. This gives the protein CASSLRDTNTEAFF.

The chain combines TRBV4-2 with TRBJ2-7; 10 bases line up with TRBD2. V was pared by 3 bases and J by 6 bases, with 5 bases of the junction left unmatched. The CDR3 loop spans 14 amino acids. The germline V gene has CDR1 LGHNA and CDR2 YNFKEQ. DNA for the CDR3: TGTGCCAGCAGCCACACCTCTAGCGGGAGCGAGCAGTACTTC. Encoded protein: CASSHTSSGSEQYF.

This clonotype was counted at least ten times. The chain uses TRBV5-1 and TRBJ2-5, with 7 bases matching TRBD2. Germline CDR1 is SGHRS and CDR2 is YFSETQ. The V segment lost 1 base and the J segment 1 base; nucleotides outside the gene matches: 7. There are 16 residues in the CDR3. CDR3 region: CASSLPSGDFQETQYF. Written as DNA, the CDR3 is TGCGCCAGCAGCTTGCCTAGCGGAGACTTCCAAGAGACCCAGTACTTC.